This T cell receptor beta chain stems from a study of blood T cell repertoires in COVID-19. This CDR3 is 12 amino acids long. Germline CDR1 is LNHDA and CDR2 is SQIVND (reference sequence). The V gene end was trimmed by 10 bases and the J gene end by 7 bases; junction bases not matched to a gene: 6. The data were produced by immunoSEQ multiplex PCR, yet TCRdb's version contains in-frame clones alone and is incomplete. The table has roughly 250,000 clones, around 81% seen once; the top ten hold 15% to 18%. The V gene is TRBV19, the J gene TRBJ1-5, with 8 bases lining up with TRBD1. This receptor was identified in a person between 65 and 79 years old with COVID-19, enrolled during active disease. The sequencing sample was made of peripheral blood. CDR3 sequence reads: CATRTGSQPQHF. Here the CDR3 DNA reads TGTGCCACCCGGACAGGGAGCCAGCCCCAGCATTTT.